This T cell receptor beta chain was found in a study of shared clonotypes between healthy human individuals. The study, taken as a whole, reports: Depth of sequencing was expected to influence donor clonotype sharing.

To note about this clone: Antigen: not known.

The method was immunoSEQ multiplex PCR; TCRdb's version includes in-frame clones alone and lacks a portion of them. Of over a million clones in the sample, roughly 97% are singletons; the top ten hold over 1%. Trimming stripped 0 bases from V and 11 bases from J, with 16 bases between. Germline V gene lookup returns CDR1 SEHNR and CDR2 FQNEAQ (reference sequence). There are 14 residues in the CDR3. The clonotype originates from a young man in good health. The V gene is TRBV7-9, the J gene TRBJ2-5; D gene ambiguous. The sequenced material came from naive CD4+ T cells sorted from blood. The subset here: CD45RA+ positively selected. CDR3 sequence (DNA): TGTGCCAGCAGCTTAGCGAGAAGTGATCAGCCACAGTACTTC. Amino acids: CASSLARSDQPQYF.